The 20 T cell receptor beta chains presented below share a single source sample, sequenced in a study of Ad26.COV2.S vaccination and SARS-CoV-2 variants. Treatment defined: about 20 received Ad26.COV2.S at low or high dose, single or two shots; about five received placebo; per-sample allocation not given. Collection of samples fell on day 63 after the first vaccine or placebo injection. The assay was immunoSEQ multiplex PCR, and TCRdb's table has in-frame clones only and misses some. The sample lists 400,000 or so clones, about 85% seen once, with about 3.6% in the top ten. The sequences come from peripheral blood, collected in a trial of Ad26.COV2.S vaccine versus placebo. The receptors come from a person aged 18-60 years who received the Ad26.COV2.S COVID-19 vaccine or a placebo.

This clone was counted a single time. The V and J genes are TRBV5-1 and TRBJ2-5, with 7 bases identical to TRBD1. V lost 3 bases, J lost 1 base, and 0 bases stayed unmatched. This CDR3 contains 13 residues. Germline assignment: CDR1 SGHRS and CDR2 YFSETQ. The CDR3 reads CASSWDSQETQYF. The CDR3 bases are TGCGCCAGCAGCTGGGACAGCCAAGAGACCCAGTACTTC.

In DNA, the CDR3 is TGTGCCAGCAATCCAAGCGGGGCGGGGGGATACAATGAGCAGTTCTTC. This encodes CASNPSGAGGYNEQFF. This sequence joins TRBV28 and TRBJ2-1; 8 bases line up with TRBD2. The CDR3 contains 16 residues. The germline CDR1 and CDR2 sequences are MDHEN and SYDVKM. J gave up 4 bases and V 7 bases, and 12 bases lay outside the gene matches.

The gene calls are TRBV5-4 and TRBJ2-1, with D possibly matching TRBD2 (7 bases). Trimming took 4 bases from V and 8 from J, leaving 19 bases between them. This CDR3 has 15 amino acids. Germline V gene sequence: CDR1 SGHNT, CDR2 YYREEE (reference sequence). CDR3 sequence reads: CASSIWGGGYDEQFF. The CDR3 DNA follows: TGTGCCAGCAGCATTTGGGGGGGCGGGTACGATGAGCAGTTCTTC.

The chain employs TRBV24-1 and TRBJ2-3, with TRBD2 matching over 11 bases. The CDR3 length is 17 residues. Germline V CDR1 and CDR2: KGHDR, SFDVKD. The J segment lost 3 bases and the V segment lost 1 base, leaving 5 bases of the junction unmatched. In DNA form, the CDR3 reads TGTGCCACCAGTGATTTCTGGCTAGCGGGGGGAACAGATACGCAGTATTTT. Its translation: CATSDFWLAGGTDTQYF.

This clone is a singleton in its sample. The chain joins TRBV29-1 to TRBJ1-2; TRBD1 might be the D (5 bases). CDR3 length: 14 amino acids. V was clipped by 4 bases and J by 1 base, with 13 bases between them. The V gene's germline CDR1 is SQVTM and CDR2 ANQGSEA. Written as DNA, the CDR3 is TGCAGCGTTGCAGCCCAGGGTTTTAACTATGGCTACACCTTC. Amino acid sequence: CSVAAQGFNYGYTF.

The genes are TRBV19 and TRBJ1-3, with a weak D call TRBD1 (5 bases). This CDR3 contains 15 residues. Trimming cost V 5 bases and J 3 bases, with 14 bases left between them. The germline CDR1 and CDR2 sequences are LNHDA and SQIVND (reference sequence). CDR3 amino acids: CASSLPGLVGNTIYF. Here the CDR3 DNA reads TGTGCCAGTAGTCTTCCGGGGCTGGTTGGAAACACCATATATTTT.

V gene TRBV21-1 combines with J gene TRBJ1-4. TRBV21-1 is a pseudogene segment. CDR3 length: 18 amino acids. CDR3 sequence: CASSPYPGGPGGNEKLFF. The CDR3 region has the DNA TGTGCCAGCAGCCCCTATCCGGGGGGGCCTGGGGGAAATGAAAAACTGTTTTTT.

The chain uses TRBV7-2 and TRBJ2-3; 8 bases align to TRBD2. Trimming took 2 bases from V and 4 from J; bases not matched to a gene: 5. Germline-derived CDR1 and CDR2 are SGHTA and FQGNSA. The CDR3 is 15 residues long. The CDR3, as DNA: TGTGCCAGCAGCTTAACGGGGGGGCTCGCAGATACGCAGTATTTT. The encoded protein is CASSLTGGLADTQYF.

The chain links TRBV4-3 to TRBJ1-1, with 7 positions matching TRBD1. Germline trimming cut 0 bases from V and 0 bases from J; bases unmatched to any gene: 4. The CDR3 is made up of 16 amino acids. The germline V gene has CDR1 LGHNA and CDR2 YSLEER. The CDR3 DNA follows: TGCGCCAGCAGCCAAGATCTGGGACAGATGAACACTGAAGCTTTCTTT. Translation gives CASSQDLGQMNTEAFF.

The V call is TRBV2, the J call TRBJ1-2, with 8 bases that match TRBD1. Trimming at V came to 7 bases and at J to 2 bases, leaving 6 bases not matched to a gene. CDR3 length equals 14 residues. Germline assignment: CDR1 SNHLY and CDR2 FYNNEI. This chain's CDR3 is CASKPTGGNYGYTF. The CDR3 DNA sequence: TGTGCCAGCAAGCCTACAGGGGGGAACTATGGCTACACCTTC.

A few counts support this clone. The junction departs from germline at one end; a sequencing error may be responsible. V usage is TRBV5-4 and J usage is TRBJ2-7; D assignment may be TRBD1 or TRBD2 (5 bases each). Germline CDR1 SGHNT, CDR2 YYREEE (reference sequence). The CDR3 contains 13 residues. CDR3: CASSSGTPTSSRF. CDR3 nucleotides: TGTGCCAGCAGCTCCGGGACCCCTACGAGCAGTAGGTTC.

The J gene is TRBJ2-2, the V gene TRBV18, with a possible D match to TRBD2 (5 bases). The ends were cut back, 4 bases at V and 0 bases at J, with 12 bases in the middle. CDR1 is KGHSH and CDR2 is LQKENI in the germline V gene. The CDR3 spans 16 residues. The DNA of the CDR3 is TGTGCCAGCTCACAAAGGACGGGGTCGAACACCGGGGAGCTGTTTTTT. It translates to CASSQRTGSNTGELFF. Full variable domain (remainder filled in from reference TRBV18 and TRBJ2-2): NAGVMQNPRHLVRRRGQEARLRCSPMKGHSHVYWYRQLPEEGLKFMVYLQKENIIDESGMPKERFSAEFPKEGPSILRIQQVVRGDSAAYFCASSQRTGSNTGELFFGEGSRLTVL.

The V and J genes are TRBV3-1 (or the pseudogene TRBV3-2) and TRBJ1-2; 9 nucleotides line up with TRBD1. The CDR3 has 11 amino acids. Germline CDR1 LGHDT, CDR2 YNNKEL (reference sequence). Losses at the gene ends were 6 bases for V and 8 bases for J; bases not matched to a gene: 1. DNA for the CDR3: TGTGCCAGCAGGGGACAGGGAGGCTACACCTTC. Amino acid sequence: CASRGQGGYTF.

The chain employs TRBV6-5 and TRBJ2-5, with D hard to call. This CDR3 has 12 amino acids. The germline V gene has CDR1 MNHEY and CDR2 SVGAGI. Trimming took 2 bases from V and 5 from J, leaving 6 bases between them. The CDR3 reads CASSYVGETQYF. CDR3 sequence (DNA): TGTGCCAGCAGTTACGTCGGGGAGACCCAGTACTTC.

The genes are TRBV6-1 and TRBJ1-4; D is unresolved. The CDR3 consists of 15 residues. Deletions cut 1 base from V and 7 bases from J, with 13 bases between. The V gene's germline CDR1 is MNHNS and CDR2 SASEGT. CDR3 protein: CASSEVSGNSEKLFF. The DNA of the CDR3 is TGTGCCAGCAGTGAAGTTTCCGGGAACTCTGAAAAACTGTTTTTT.

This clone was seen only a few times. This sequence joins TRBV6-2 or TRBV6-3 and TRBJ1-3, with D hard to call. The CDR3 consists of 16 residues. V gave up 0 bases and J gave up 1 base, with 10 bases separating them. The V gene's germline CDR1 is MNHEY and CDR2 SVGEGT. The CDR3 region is CASSYSILTSGNTIYF. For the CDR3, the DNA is TGTGCCAGCAGTTACTCGATCTTGACATCTGGAAACACCATATATTTT.

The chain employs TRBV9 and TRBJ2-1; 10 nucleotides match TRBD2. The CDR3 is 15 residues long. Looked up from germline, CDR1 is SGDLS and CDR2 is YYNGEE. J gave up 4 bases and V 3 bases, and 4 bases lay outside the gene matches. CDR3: CASSATSGAYNEQFF. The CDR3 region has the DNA TGTGCCAGCAGCGCCACTAGCGGGGCTTACAATGAGCAGTTCTTC.

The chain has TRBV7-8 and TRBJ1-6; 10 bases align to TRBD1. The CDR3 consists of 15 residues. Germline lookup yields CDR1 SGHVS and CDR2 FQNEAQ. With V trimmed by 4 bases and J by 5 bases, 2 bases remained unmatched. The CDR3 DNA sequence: TGTGCCAGCAGCTCCGGGACAGGGGATAATTCACCCCTCCACTTT. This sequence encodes CASSSGTGDNSPLHF.

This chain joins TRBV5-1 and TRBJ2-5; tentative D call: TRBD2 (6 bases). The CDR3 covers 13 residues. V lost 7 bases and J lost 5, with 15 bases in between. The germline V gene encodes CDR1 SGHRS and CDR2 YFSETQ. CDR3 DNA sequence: TGCGCCAGCGGACTACGCGCTGGGGAGACCCAGTACTTC. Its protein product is CASGLRAGETQYF.

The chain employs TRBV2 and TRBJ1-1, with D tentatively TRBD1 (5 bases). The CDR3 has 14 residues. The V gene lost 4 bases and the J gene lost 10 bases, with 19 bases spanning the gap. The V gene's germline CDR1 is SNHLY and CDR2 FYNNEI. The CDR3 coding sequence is TGTGCCAGCAGTGGTACGGGAGAGGGGAGTGTAGCTTTCTTT. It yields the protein CASSGTGEGSVAFF.